One and the same sample provided the 18 T cell receptor beta chains below, sequenced in a study of blood T cell repertoires in COVID-19. Produced via immunoSEQ multiplex PCR; TCRdb's table is partial and in-frame only. The table lists about 270,000 clones, 84% of them singletons, with about 1.6% in the top ten. Sequenced: peripheral blood. These receptors all come from a human donor with COVID-19, enrolled during active disease. The donor label of this sample is uncertain.

The J gene is TRBJ2-5, the V gene TRBV30, with TRBD2 identical over 9 bases. The germline V gene has CDR1 GTSNPN and CDR2 SVGIG (reference sequence). The CDR3 runs 15 residues. V lost 1 base to trimming and J lost 3 bases; unmatched junction nucleotides: 6. This chain's CDR3 is CAWSALAGREETQYF. In DNA, the CDR3 is TGTGCCTGGAGTGCGCTAGCGGGGAGGGAAGAGACCCAGTACTTC.

V is TRBV18 and J is TRBJ2-5; D is ambiguous. Germline values: CDR1 KGHSH, CDR2 LQKENI. This CDR3 comprises 13 residues. With 6 bases removed from V and 2 bases from J, the gap between germline ends came to 10 bases. CDR3 bases: TGTGCCAGCTCTATGGCCATGCAAGAGACCCAGTACTTC. Translated, it gives CASSMAMQETQYF.

Notes on this clone: Other DNA sequences in the same sample also yield this CDR3. This chain connects TRBV18 to TRBJ2-7; 7 bases line up with TRBD1. Germline trimming cut 2 bases from V and 0 bases from J; bases unmatched to any gene: 1. The CDR3 contains 14 residues. CDR1 and CDR2 (germline): KGHSH, LQKENI. DNA for the CDR3: TGTGCCAGCTCACCAGGGACAGCCTCCTACGAGCAGTACTTC. It encodes CASSPGTASYEQYF. Full variable domain (missing parts from reference TRBV18 and TRBJ2-7): NAGVMQNPRHLVRRRGQEARLRCSPMKGHSHVYWYRQLPEEGLKFMVYLQKENIIDESGMPKERFSAEFPKEGPSILRIQQVVRGDSAAYFCASSPGTASYEQYFGPGTRLTVT.

This sequence joins TRBV11-2 and TRBJ2-7; D remains ambiguous. This CDR3 is built from 15 residues. Trimming took 0 bases from V and 0 from J, leaving 9 bases between them. Germline values: CDR1 SGHAT, CDR2 FQNNGV. Here the CDR3 reads CASSLESWSSYEQYF. The CDR3 bases are TGTGCCAGCAGCTTAGAATCCTGGAGCTCCTACGAGCAGTACTTC.

The CDR3 DNA follows: TGTGCCAGCAGTCAAAATGGGGCTAGTCGGAGCGAGCAGTACTTC. As protein: CASSQNGASRSEQYF. The V and J genes are TRBV28 and TRBJ2-7; possibly TRBD1 for D (5 bases). Trimming stripped 5 bases from V and 6 bases from J, with 20 bases between. Per germline, CDR1 MDHEN and CDR2 SYDVKM. CDR3 length equals 15 residues.

V gene TRBV5-1 combines with J gene TRBJ1-1; 7 bases agree with TRBD1. Germline loops: CDR1 SGHRS, CDR2 YFSETQ. Losses at the gene ends were 4 bases for V and 8 bases for J; bases not matched to a gene: 8. This CDR3 region has 13 residues. The CDR3 DNA reads as TGCGCCAGCAGCCTTACGGACAGGTTGGAAGCTTTCTTT. Its translation: CASSLTDRLEAFF.

The CDR3 nucleotides are TGTGCCAGCAGCTTTTCCGACAATGAGCAGTTCTTC. Amino acid sequence: CASSFSDNEQFF. The chain carries TRBV11-3 and TRBJ2-1; D call uncertain. The length of the CDR3 is 12 residues. Germline CDR1 reads SGHNT; CDR2 reads YENEEA. V shed 3 bases and J shed 5 bases, with 5 bases lying between them.

This clone showed up just once. This sequence joins TRBV18 and TRBJ1-1; D remains ambiguous. This CDR3 is 12 amino acids long. The V and J ends lost 1 base and 4 bases respectively, with 4 bases between them. Germline values: CDR1 KGHSH, CDR2 LQKENI. Here the CDR3 DNA reads TGTGCCAGCTCACCACTCTTCACTGAAGCTTTCTTT. Amino acids: CASSPLFTEAFF. Supplemented by reference TRBV18 and TRBJ1-1, the full variable domain reads NAGVMQNPRHLVRRRGQEARLRCSPMKGHSHVYWYRQLPEEGLKFMVYLQKENIIDESGMPKERFSAEFPKEGPSILRIQQVVRGDSAAYFCASSPLFTEAFFGQGTRLTVV.

The chain combines TRBV18 with TRBJ1-4; D is perhaps TRBD1 (6 bases). The ends were cut back, 0 bases at V and 6 bases at J, with 11 bases in the middle. CDR1 is KGHSH, CDR2 LQKENI, per germline. The CDR3 runs 15 residues. The DNA for the CDR3 is TGTGCCAGCTCACCACCCCAAGGGGGGGATGAAAAACTGTTTTTT. This translates into CASSPPQGGDEKLFF.

The chain has TRBV10-3 and TRBJ2-3; 8 bases are shared with TRBD1. The CDR3 extends over 14 amino acids. The J segment lost 1 base and the V segment lost 6 bases, leaving 3 bases of the junction unmatched. Germline-derived CDR1 and CDR2 are ENHRY and SYGVKD. CDR3 sequence: CAIRPGQGTDTQYF. DNA for the CDR3: TGTGCCATCAGACCGGGACAGGGCACAGATACGCAGTATTTT.

The chain carries TRBV7-2 and TRBJ2-3; D not certain. V lost 5 bases and J lost 8, with 17 bases in between. Per germline, CDR1 SGHTA and CDR2 FQGNSA. The CDR3 contains 14 residues. CDR3 protein: CASSPRVSIVTQYF. The CDR3 DNA is TGTGCCAGCAGCCCCCGTGTTAGTATAGTTACGCAGTATTTT. The entire variable domain, with the rest obtained from reference TRBV7-2 and TRBJ2-3, is as follows: GAGVSQSPSNKVTEKGKDVELRCDPISGHTALYWYRQSLGQGLEFLIYFQGNSAPDKSGLPSDRFSAERTGGSVSTLTIQRTQQEDSAVYLCASSPRVSIVTQYFGPGTRLTVL.

The chain uses TRBV4-1 and TRBJ1-1; D possibly corresponds to TRBD1 (6 bases). V was cut by 3 bases and J by 2 bases, with 16 bases left in between. The CDR3 sequence is 16 residues long. Germline assignment: CDR1 MGHRA and CDR2 YSYEKL. CDR3 loop: CASSQFPGATNTEAFF. In nucleotides, the CDR3 is TGCGCCAGCAGCCAGTTCCCAGGGGCTACAAACACTGAAGCTTTCTTT.

V and J are TRBV15 and TRBJ2-7; D perhaps matches TRBD2 (6 bases). Germline lookup yields CDR1 LNHNV and CDR2 YYDKDF (reference sequence). The CDR3 totals 16 residues. Trimming left V 0 bases short and J 5 bases short, with 17 bases between. The CDR3 loop reads CATSRDPGRWRDEQYF. The DNA of the CDR3 is TGTGCCACCAGCAGAGACCCGGGACGGTGGAGGGACGAGCAGTACTTC.

The chain is built from TRBV11-2 and TRBJ1-2, with D unresolved. Per germline, CDR1 SGHAT and CDR2 FQNNGV. V was pared by 1 base and J by 3 bases, with 9 bases between. The CDR3 loop spans 14 amino acids. CDR3 in amino acids: CASSLGPRDYGYTF. The CDR3 coding sequence is TGTGCCAGCAGCTTAGGTCCCCGGGACTATGGCTACACCTTC.

The chain joins TRBV7-8 to TRBJ2-1; no clear D gene. This CDR3 region has 12 residues. V dropped 8 bases and J dropped 1 base, with 6 bases sitting between them. Looked up from germline, CDR1 is SGHVS and CDR2 is FQNEAQ. The CDR3 region is CASSFSYNEQFF. CDR3 sequence (DNA): TGTGCCAGCTCCTTTTCCTACAATGAGCAGTTCTTC.

The chain combines TRBV5-6 with TRBJ1-1; D is undetermined. The CDR3 loop spans 12 amino acids. The germline CDR1 and CDR2 sequences are SGHDT and YYEEEE. The ends were cut back, 2 bases at V and 4 bases at J, with 6 bases in the middle. The CDR3 here is CASSLFRTEAFF. The CDR3 coding sequence is TGTGCCAGCAGCTTATTTCGCACTGAAGCTTTCTTT.

The V call is TRBV6-5, the J call TRBJ2-1, with a weak D call TRBD2 (5 bases). V was shortened by 6 bases and J by 3 bases, with 9 bases between the two germline ends. The CDR3 covers 13 residues. Germline V gene sequence: CDR1 MNHEY, CDR2 SVGAGI. The CDR3 DNA sequence: TGTGCCAGCAGATTCGACTACTACAATGAGCAGTTCTTC. It encodes CASRFDYYNEQFF.

The chain uses TRBV27 and TRBJ1-5, with unresolved D. The germline V and J ends were trimmed by 5 bases and 0 bases, with 8 bases remaining between them. This CDR3 is built from 14 residues. Germline loops: CDR1 MNHEY, CDR2 SMNVEV (reference sequence). CDR3 sequence: CASSATVSNQPQHF. CDR3 DNA: TGTGCCAGCAGTGCAACAGTTAGCAATCAGCCCCAGCATTTT.